The 21 T cell receptor beta chains below all came from one sample that was sequenced in a study of Ad26.COV2.S vaccination and SARS-CoV-2 variants. Treatment specified: 15 to 20 received Ad26.COV2.S at low or high dose, single or two shots; roughly five received placebo; per-sample allocation not given. At day 63 after the first vaccine or placebo injection, samples were drawn. Generated by immunoSEQ multiplex PCR, the TCRdb table keeps only in-frame clones and is missing some. The profile covers 430,000 or so clones, with approximately 90% appearing a single time and over 9% taken by the ten largest. This sample comprised peripheral blood, obtained in a trial of Ad26.COV2.S vaccine versus placebo. Receptors were obtained from a person between 18 and 65 years old who received the Ad26.COV2.S COVID-19 vaccine or a placebo.

The chain recombines TRBV28 with TRBJ1-1; 9 bases are shared with TRBD1. Germline values: CDR1 MDHEN, CDR2 SYDVKM. There are 14 residues in the CDR3. With 5 bases clipped from V and 6 bases from J, the junction kept 7 bases outside the gene matches. The CDR3 nucleotides are TGTGCCAGCAGTGCCGGGACAGGGCTCGCTGAAGCTTTCTTT. Protein product: CASSAGTGLAEAFF.

V gene TRBV5-1 combines with J gene TRBJ1-6, with 8 bases that match TRBD1. Germline lookup yields CDR1 SGHRS and CDR2 YFSETQ. V was pared by 4 bases and J by 10 bases, with 4 bases of the junction left unmatched. This CDR3 comprises 13 residues. CDR3 bases: TGCGCCAGCAGCACGGACAGGGCATCACCCCTCCACTTT. As protein: CASSTDRASPLHF.

This clone occurred once. This chain links TRBV7-9 with TRBJ2-3; 7 bases fit TRBD1. The junction had 6 bases not matched to a gene; V was cut back by 1 base and J by 2 bases. CDR1 and CDR2 from the germline V gene are SEHNR and FQNEAQ (reference sequence). CDR3 size: 16 residues. The DNA for the CDR3 is TGTGCCAGCAGCTTAGAACAGGGGTATACCACAGATACGCAGTATTTT. Translating gives CASSLEQGYTTDTQYF. Full variable domain (missing parts from reference TRBV7-9 and TRBJ2-3): DTGVSQNPRHKITKRGQNVTFRCDPISEHNRLYWYRQTLGQGPEFLTYFQNEAQLEKSRLLSDRFSAERPKGSFSTLEIQRTEQGDSAMYLCASSLEQGYTTDTQYFGPGTRLTVL.

The chain couples TRBV13 to TRBJ2-3; D is unclear. Trimming left V 6 bases short and J 0 bases short, with 4 bases between. Germline CDR1 is PRHDT and CDR2 is FYEKMQ (reference sequence). The CDR3 consists of 12 residues. The CDR3, as DNA: TGTGCCAGCAGTTTTAGCACAGATACGCAGTATTTT. Its protein product is CASSFSTDTQYF.

The rearrangement joins TRBV5-4 to TRBJ1-1; D is undetermined. The ends were cut back, 4 bases at V and 3 bases at J, with 13 bases in the middle. CDR3 length: 14 amino acids. Germline-derived CDR1 and CDR2 are SGHNT and YYREEE (reference sequence). The CDR3 DNA reads as TGTGCCAGCAGCCCAGGCAGTGGGTACACTGAAGCTTTCTTT. It translates to CASSPGSGYTEAFF.

The genes are TRBV7-8 and TRBJ1-3; perhaps TRBD1 as D (6 bases). V lost 5 bases to trimming and J lost 0 bases, with 14 bases between them. The length of the CDR3 is 16 residues. Germline loops: CDR1 SGHVS, CDR2 FQNEAQ. Here the CDR3 reads CASSPTTGGSGNTIYF. In DNA form, the CDR3 reads TGTGCCAGCAGCCCTACGACAGGCGGCTCTGGAAACACCATATATTTT.

V and J are TRBV18 and TRBJ1-1, with 7 bases fitting TRBD1. Trimming took 5 bases from V and 3 from J; bases not matched to a gene: 12. This CDR3 has 16 residues. The germline gives CDR1 KGHSH, CDR2 LQKENI. CDR3 DNA sequence: TGTGCCAGCTCATCAAGAGTAAAAACAGGGGACACTGAAGCTTTCTTT. It is translated as CASSSRVKTGDTEAFF.

The V call is TRBV5-8, the J call TRBJ1-3; D gene uncertain. This CDR3 is 14 amino acids long. V gave up 0 bases and J gave up 1 base, with 5 bases separating them. CDR1 and CDR2 (germline): SGHTS, YDEGEE. This chain's CDR3 is CASSLDSSGNTIYF. In nucleotides, the CDR3 is TGTGCCAGCAGCTTGGACAGTTCTGGAAACACCATATATTTT. The entire variable domain, with the rest obtained from reference TRBV5-8 and TRBJ1-3, is as follows: EAGVTQSPTHLIKTRGQQATLRCSPISGHTSVYWYQQALGLGLQFLLWYDEGEERNRGNFPPRFSGRQFPNYSSELNVNALELEDSALYLCASSLDSSGNTIYFGEGSWLTVV.

CDR3 residues: CASSLRASRSYNEQFF. DNA for the CDR3: TGTGCCAGCAGCTTACGGGCCAGCCGCTCCTACAATGAGCAGTTCTTC. V gene TRBV7-3 combines with J gene TRBJ2-1; D remains unclear. The CDR3 loop spans 16 amino acids. Trimming stripped 2 bases from V and 0 bases from J, with 11 bases between. Germline V CDR1 and CDR2: SGHTA, FQGTGA.

This clone came up a few times. The chain carries TRBV7-2 and TRBJ2-2; D is undetermined. The CDR3 loop spans 14 amino acids. Trimming removed 4 bases from V and 3 bases from J, with 9 bases in between. Germline CDR1 and CDR2: SGHTA and FQGNSA. The CDR3 DNA follows: TGTGCCAGCAGCTCCCTCGGGCACACCGGGGAGCTGTTTTTT. This translates into CASSSLGHTGELFF.

The CDR3 is CASSPRNRGLDVYGYTF. CDR3 DNA sequence: TGTGCCAGCAGCCCCCGGAACAGGGGGCTTGATGTCTATGGCTACACCTTC. This chain links TRBV6-2 or TRBV6-3 with TRBJ1-2; TRBD1 matches 9 bases. CDR1 MNHEY and CDR2 SVGEGT come from the germline V gene. The CDR3 has 17 amino acids. The V segment lost 6 bases and the J segment 4 bases; nucleotides outside the gene matches: 15.

The V call is TRBV11-3, the J call TRBJ2-7; D is undetermined. This CDR3 is built from 13 residues. V was shortened by 3 bases and J by 2 bases, with 8 bases between the two germline ends. Germline assignment: CDR1 SGHNT and CDR2 YENEEA. The CDR3 protein is CASSFGRTYEQYF. The CDR3 DNA is TGTGCCAGCAGCTTTGGCAGAACCTACGAGCAGTACTTC.

The chain is built from TRBV6-1 and TRBJ1-2, with no clear D. Germline loops: CDR1 MNHNS, CDR2 SASEGT. V lost 1 base to trimming and J lost 4 bases, with 4 bases between them. The length of the CDR3 is 12 residues. The CDR3 coding sequence is TGTGCCAGCAGTGAAGTCGGCTATGGCTACACCTTC. Its translation: CASSEVGYGYTF.

This chain joins TRBV29-1 and TRBJ2-7, with D possibly TRBD2 on 5 matching bases. Looked up from germline, CDR1 is SQVTM and CDR2 is ANQGSEA. The CDR3 is made up of 13 amino acids. V was cut by 4 bases and J by 0 bases, with 10 bases left in between. The CDR3 sequence is CSVVKTNSYEQYF. CDR3 nucleotides: TGCAGCGTTGTGAAGACTAACTCCTACGAGCAGTACTTC.

The V call is TRBV28, the J call TRBJ1-1; the D is unclear. CDR1 and CDR2 from the germline V gene are MDHEN and SYDVKM. The CDR3 spans 11 residues. Trimming removed 10 bases from V and 1 base from J, with 7 bases in between. The CDR3 DNA follows: TGTGCCATCCACGGGAACACTGAAGCTTTCTTT. It codes for CAIHGNTEAFF.

The chain couples TRBV2 to TRBJ1-4; the D is unclear. The CDR3 runs to 16 residues. With 0 bases removed from V and 4 bases from J, the gap between germline ends came to 12 bases. The germline CDR1 and CDR2 sequences are SNHLY and FYNNEI. This CDR3 is CASSEARGGINEKLFF. The CDR3 DNA sequence: TGTGCCAGCAGTGAAGCGCGCGGAGGGATTAATGAAAAACTGTTTTTT.

In regard to this clone: The sample carries other DNA sequences with the same CDR3. This chain joins TRBV5-1 and TRBJ1-1; D gene uncertain. Trimming took off 1 base at V and 2 bases at J, with 9 bases between the two ends. The CDR3 contains 14 residues. The V gene's germline CDR1 is SGHRS and CDR2 YFSETQ. CDR3 sequence: CASSLRPANTEAFF. DNA of the CDR3: TGCGCCAGCAGCTTGCGCCCTGCAAACACTGAAGCTTTCTTT.

This clone was seen a few times. The chain uses TRBV3-1 (or the pseudogene TRBV3-2) and TRBJ2-3, with 9 bases matching TRBD2. The CDR3 contains 16 residues. Germline lookup yields CDR1 LGHDT and CDR2 YNNKEL (reference sequence). The J segment lost 5 bases and the V segment lost 3 bases, leaving 9 bases of the junction unmatched. This chain's CDR3 is CASSQGSGRGGDTQYF. Here the CDR3 DNA reads TGTGCCAGCAGCCAGGGTAGCGGGAGAGGGGGAGATACGCAGTATTTT.

This clone has only a few counts. J is TRBJ2-7 and V is TRBV5-6; 9 positions match TRBD1. Losses at the gene ends were 0 bases for V and 3 bases for J; bases not matched to a gene: 10. Looked up from germline, CDR1 is SGHDT and CDR2 is YYEEEE. The CDR3 has 17 residues. The CDR3 DNA reads as TGTGCCAGCAGCTTGGTGGTAGGCGGGACAGGGCGCTACGAGCAGTACTTC. Its translation: CASSLVVGGTGRYEQYF.

V is TRBV19 and J is TRBJ2-2; possible D gene TRBD1, 6 bases. V lost 5 bases and J 0 bases, leaving 10 bases between the germline ends. The CDR3 is 15 residues long. Germline CDR1 is LNHDA and CDR2 is SQIVND (reference sequence). The CDR3 protein is CASSPTGANTGELFF. The CDR3 DNA reads as TGTGCCAGTAGTCCGACAGGTGCGAACACCGGGGAGCTGTTTTTT.

The chain has TRBV4-1 and TRBJ2-7; tentatively, D is TRBD2 (6 bases). The CDR3 length is 15 residues. The V and J ends lost 1 base and 1 base respectively, with 11 bases between them. The germline V gene has CDR1 MGHRA and CDR2 YSYEKL. The CDR3, as DNA: TGCGCCAGCAGCCAAGTTTCTAGCGAATCCTACGAGCAGTACTTC. It encodes CASSQVSSESYEQYF.